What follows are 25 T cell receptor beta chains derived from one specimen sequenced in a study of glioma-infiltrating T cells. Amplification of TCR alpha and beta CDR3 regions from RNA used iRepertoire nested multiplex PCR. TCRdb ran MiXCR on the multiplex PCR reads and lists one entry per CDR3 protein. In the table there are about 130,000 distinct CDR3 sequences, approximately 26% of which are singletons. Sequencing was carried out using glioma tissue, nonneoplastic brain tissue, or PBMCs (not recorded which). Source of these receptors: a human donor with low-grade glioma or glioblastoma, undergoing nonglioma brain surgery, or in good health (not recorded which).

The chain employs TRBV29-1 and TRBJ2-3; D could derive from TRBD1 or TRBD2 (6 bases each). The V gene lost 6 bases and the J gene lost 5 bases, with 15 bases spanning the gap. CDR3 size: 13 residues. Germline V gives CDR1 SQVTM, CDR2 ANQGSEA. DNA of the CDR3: TGCAGCGTCGAGTGGGGGGCTGAAGATACGCAGTATTTT. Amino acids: CSVEWGAEDTQYF.

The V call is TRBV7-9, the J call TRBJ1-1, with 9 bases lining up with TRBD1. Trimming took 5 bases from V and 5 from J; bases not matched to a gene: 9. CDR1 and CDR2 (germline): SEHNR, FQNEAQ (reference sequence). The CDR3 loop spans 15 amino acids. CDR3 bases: TGTGCCAGCAGCGCCCCCGGGACAGGGACTACTGAAGCTTTCTTT. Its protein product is CASSAPGTGTTEAFF.

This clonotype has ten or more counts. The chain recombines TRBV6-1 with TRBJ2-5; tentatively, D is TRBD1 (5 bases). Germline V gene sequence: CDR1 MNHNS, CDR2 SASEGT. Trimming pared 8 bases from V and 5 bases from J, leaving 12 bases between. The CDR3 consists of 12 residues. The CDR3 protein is CASGQGLETQYF. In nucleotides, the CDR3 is TGTGCCAGCGGGCAGGGTTTGGAGACCCAGTACTTC.

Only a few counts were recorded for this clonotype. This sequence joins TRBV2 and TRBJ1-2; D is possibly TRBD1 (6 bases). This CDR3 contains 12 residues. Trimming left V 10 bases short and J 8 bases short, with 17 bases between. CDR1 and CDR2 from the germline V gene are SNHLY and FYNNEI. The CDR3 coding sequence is TGTGCCACCACGACAGGAATGGGAGGCTACACCTTC. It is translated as CATTTGMGGYTF.

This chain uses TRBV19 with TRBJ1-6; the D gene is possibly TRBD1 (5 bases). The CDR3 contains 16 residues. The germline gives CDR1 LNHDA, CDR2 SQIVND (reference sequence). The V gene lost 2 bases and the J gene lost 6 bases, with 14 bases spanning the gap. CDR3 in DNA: TGTGCCAGTAGTATATCCGGGACGGCGGCTAATTCACCCCTCCACTTT. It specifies CASSISGTAANSPLHF.

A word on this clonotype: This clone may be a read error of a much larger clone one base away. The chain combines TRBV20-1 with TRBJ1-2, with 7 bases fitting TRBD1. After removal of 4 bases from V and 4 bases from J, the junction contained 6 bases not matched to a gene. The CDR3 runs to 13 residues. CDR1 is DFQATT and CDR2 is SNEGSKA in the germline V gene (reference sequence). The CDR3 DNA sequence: TGCAGTGCTAAGGACAGGCCGAGCTATGGCTACACCTTC. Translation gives CSAKDRPSYGYTF.

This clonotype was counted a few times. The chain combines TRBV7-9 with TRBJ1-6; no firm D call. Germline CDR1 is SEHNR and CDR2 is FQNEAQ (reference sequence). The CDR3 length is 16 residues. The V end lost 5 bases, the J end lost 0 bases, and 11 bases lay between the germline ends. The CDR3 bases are TGTGCCAGCAGCGTCGGCGGAACCTCCTATAATTCACCCCTCCACTTT. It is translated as CASSVGGTSYNSPLHF.

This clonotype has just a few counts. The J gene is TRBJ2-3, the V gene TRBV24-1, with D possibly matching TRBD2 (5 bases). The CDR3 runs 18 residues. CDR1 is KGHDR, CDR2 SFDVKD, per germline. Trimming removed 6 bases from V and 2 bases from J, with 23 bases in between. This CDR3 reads CATSKARPRRTSTDTQYF. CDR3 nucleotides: TGTGCCACCAGTAAGGCCAGGCCACGGAGGACCTCCACAGATACGCAGTATTTT.

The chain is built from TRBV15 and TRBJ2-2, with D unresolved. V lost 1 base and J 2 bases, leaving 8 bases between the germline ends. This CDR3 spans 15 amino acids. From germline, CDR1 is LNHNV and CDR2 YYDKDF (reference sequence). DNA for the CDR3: TGTGCCACCAGCAGAGGGGCAATTAACACCGGGGAGCTGTTTTTT. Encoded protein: CATSRGAINTGELFF.

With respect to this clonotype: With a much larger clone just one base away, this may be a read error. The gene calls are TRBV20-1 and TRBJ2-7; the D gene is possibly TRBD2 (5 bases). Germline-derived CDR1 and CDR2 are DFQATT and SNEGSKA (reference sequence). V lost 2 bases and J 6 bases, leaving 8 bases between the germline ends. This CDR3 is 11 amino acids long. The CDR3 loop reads CSARRGLEQYV. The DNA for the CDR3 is TGCAGTGCTAGAAGAGGGCTCGAGCAGTACGTC.

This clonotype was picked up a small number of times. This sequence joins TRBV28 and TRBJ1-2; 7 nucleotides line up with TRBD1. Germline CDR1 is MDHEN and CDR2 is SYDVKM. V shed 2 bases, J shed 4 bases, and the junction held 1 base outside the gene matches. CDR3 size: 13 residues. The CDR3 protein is CASSLDRVYGYTF. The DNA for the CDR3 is TGTGCCAGCAGTTTAGACAGGGTCTATGGCTACACCTTC.

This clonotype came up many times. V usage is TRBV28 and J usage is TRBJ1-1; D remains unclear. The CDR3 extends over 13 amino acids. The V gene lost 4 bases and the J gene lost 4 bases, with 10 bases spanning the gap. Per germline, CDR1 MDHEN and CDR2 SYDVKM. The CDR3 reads CASSSGEGTEAFF. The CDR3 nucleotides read TGTGCCAGCAGTTCAGGAGAAGGCACTGAAGCTTTCTTT.

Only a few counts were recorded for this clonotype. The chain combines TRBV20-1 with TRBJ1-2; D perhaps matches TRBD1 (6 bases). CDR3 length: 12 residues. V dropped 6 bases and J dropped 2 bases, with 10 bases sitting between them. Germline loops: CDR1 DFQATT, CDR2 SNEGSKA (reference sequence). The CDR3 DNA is TGCAGTGCCTCAACAGGGAACTATGGCTACACCTTC. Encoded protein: CSASTGNYGYTF.

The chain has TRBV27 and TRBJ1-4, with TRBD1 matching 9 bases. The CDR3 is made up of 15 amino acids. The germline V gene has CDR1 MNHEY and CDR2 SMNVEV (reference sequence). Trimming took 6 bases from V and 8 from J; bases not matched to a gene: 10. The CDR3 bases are TGTGCCAGCAGGCTTGTGGGACAGGGTTGGGAAAAACTGTTTTTT. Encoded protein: CASRLVGQGWEKLFF.

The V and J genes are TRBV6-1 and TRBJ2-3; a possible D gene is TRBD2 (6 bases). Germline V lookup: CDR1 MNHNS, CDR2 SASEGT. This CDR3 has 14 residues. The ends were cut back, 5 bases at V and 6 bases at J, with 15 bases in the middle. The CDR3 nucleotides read TGTGCCAGCAGTCCAGATAGCCGGGGGGATACGCAGTATTTT. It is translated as CASSPDSRGDTQYF.

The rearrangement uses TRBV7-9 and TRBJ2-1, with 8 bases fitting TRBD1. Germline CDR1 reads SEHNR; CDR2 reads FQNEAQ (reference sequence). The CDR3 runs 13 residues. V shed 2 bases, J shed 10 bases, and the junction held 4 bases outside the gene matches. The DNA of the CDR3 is TGTGCCAGCAGCTTACAGGGGGCTGGAGAGCAGTTCTTC. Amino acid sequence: CASSLQGAGEQFF.

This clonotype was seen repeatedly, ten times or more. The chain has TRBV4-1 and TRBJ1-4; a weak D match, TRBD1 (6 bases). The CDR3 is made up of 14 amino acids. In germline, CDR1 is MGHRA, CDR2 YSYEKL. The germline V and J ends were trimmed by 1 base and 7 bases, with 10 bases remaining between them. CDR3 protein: CASSQGGTFEKLFF. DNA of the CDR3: TGCGCCAGCAGCCAAGGAGGGACATTTGAAAAACTGTTTTTT.

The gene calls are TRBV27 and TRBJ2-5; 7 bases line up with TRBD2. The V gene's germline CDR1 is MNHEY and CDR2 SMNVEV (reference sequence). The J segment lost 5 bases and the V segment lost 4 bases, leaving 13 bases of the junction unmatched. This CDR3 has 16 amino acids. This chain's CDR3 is CASSSPSGSGGETQYF. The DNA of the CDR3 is TGTGCCAGCAGTTCTCCTAGCGGCTCTGGGGGGGAGACCCAGTACTTC.

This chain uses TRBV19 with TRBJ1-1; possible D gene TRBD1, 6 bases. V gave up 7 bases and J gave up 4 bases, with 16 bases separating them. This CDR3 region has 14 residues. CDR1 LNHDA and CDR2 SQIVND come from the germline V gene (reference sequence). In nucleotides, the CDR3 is TGTGCCAGTATCCCAGGACAGCCAGTCACTGAAGCTTTCTTT. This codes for CASIPGQPVTEAFF. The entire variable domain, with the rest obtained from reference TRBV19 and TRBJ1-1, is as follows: DGGITQSPKYLFRKEGQNVTLSCEQNLNHDAMYWYRQDPGQGLRLIYYSQIVNDFQKGDIAEGYSVSREKKESFPLTVTSAQKNPTAFYLCASIPGQPVTEAFFGQGTRLTVV.

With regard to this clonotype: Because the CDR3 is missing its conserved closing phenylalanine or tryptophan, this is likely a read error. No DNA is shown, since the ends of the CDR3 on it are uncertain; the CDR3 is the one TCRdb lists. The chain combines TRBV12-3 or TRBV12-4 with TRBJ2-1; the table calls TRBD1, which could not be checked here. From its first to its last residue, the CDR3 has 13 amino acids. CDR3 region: CASSLVGTGVEFL.

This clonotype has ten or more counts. CDR3 sequence: CASSRGTRFTGELFF. As DNA, the CDR3 is TGTGCCAGTAGTAGGGGGACTAGATTTACCGGGGAGCTGTTTTTT. The chain combines TRBV19 with TRBJ2-2; 8 bases line up with TRBD2. V gave up 4 bases and J gave up 5 bases; unmatched junction bases: 6. Per germline, CDR1 LNHDA and CDR2 SQIVND (reference sequence). The CDR3 has 15 residues.

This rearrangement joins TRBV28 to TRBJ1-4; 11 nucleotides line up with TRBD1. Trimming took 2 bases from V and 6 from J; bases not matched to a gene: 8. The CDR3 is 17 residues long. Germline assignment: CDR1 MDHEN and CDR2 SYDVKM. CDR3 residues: CASSLMGTGQGDEKLFF. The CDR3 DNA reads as TGTGCCAGCAGTTTAATGGGGACGGGACAGGGGGATGAAAAACTGTTTTTT. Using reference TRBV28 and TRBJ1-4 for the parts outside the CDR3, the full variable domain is DVKVTQSSRYLVKRTGEKVFLECVQDMDHENMFWYRQDPGLGLRLIYFSYDVKMKEKGDIPEGYSVSREKKERFSLILESASTNQTSMYLCASSLMGTGQGDEKLFFGSGTQLSVL.

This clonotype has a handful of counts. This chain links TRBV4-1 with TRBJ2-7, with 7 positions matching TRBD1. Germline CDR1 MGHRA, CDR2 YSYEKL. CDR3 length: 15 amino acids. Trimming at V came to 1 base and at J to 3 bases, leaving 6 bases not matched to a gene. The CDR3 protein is CASSQVSGQNYEQYV. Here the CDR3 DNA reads TGCGCCAGCAGCCAAGTATCGGGACAGAACTACGAGCAGTACGTC.

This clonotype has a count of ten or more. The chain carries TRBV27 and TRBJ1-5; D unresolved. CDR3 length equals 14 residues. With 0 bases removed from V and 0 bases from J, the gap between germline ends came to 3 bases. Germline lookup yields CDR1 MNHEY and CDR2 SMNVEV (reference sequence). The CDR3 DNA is TGTGCCAGCAGTTTATCGAATAGCAATCAGCCCCAGCATTTT. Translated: CASSLSNSNQPQHF.

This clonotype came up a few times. The CDR3 DNA reads TGCAGTGCCCATTCTAGAGGGGGCCCCACGGTTGGGCTACAAGAGACCCAGTACTTC. Protein sequence: CSAHSRGGPTVGLQETQYF. The chain links TRBV20-1 to TRBJ2-5; 7 bases map to TRBD1. The length of the CDR3 is 19 residues. V shed 6 bases, J shed 2 bases, and the junction held 24 bases outside the gene matches. Germline lookup yields CDR1 DFQATT and CDR2 SNEGSKA (reference sequence).